This T cell receptor (beta chain) was found in a study of CD4 T cells in relation to SARS-CoV-2 and coronaviruses. Background on the study: PBMCs were cultured with antigen for roughly 11 days before TCR beta sequencing. Patient ages ranged from roughly 21 to 80, median 38. Study-wide results and caveats: According to naive versus memory sequencing, detected responses are memory recall, not newly primed.

Worth noting for this clone: What it binds is unknown.

The data were produced by immunoSEQ multiplex PCR, yet TCRdb's version contains in-frame clones alone and is incomplete. Of 30,000 to 45,000 clones detected, more than 65% appear once; the ten largest clones hold just over 20%. The specimen was memory CD4+ T cells from PBMCs, cultured in vitro. This TCR was sampled from an adult with COVID-19.

The CDR3 loop reads CASIYRGSAFF. The CDR3 coding sequence is TGTGCCAGCATCTATAGGGGCTCAGCTTTCTTT. This chain connects TRBV6-5 to TRBJ1-1; perhaps TRBD1 as D (5 bases). The CDR3 is 11 residues long. The germline gives CDR1 MNHEY, CDR2 SVGAGI. V was clipped by 7 bases and J by 10 bases, with 13 bases between them.